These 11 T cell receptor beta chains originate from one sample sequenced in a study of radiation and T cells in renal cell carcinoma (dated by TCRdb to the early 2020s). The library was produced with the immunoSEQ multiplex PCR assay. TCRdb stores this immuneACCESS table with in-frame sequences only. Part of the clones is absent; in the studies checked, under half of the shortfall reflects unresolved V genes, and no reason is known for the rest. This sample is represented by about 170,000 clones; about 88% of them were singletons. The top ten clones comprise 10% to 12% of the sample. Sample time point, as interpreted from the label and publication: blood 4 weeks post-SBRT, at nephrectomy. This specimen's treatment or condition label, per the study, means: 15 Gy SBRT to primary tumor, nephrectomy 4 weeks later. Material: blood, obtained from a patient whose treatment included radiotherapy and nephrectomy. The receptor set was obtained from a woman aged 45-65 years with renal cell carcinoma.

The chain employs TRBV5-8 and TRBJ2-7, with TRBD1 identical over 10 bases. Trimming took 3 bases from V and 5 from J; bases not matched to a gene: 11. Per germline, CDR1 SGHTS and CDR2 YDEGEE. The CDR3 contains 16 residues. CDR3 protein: CASSWTTGTGVDEQYF. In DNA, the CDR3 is TGTGCCAGCAGCTGGACTACCGGGACAGGGGTGGACGAGCAGTACTTC.

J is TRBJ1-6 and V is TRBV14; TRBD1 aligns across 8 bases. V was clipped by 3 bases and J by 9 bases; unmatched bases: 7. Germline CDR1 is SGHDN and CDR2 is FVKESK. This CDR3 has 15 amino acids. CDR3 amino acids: CASSQGQAIGSPLHF. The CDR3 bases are TGTGCCAGCAGCCAGGGACAGGCAATCGGTTCACCCCTCCACTTT.

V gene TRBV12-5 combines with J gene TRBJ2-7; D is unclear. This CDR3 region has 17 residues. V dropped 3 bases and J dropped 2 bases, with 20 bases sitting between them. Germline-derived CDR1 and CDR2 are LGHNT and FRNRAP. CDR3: CASGLRRNLDEPYEQYF. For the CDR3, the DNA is TGTGCTAGTGGTTTACGGAGAAATTTAGACGAACCCTACGAGCAGTACTTC.

The CDR3 sequence is CASSFFGTGGTYEQYF. The CDR3 bases are TGTGCCAGCAGCTTCTTCGGGACAGGGGGTACCTACGAGCAGTACTTC. This chain links TRBV7-9 with TRBJ2-7; 11 positions agree with TRBD1. Germline values: CDR1 SEHNR, CDR2 FQNEAQ (reference sequence). The CDR3 runs 16 residues. V dropped 3 bases and J dropped 2; count of bases not matched to a gene: 6.

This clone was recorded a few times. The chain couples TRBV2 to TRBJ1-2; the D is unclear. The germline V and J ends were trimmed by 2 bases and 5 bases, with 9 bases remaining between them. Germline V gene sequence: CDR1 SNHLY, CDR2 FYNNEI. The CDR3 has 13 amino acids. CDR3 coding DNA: TGTGCCAGCAGTGAATCCCCTTCTTATGGCTACACCTTC. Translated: CASSESPSYGYTF.

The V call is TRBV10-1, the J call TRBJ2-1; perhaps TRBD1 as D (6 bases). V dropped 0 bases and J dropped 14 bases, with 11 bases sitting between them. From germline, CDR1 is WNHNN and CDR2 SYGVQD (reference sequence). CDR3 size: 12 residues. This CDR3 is CASSESGNREFF. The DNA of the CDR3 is TGCGCCAGCAGTGAGTCGGGAAACAGGGAGTTCTTC.

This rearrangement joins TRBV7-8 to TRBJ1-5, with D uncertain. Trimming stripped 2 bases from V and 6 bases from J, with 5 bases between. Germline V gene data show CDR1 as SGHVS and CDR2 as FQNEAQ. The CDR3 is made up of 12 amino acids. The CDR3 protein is CASSLLGQPQHF. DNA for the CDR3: TGTGCCAGCAGCTTATTAGGTCAGCCCCAGCATTTT.

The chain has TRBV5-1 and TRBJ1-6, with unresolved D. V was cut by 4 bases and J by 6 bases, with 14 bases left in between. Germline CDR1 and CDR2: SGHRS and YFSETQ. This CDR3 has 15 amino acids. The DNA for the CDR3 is TGCGCCAGCAGCCCCGACGGGAACCTTAATTCACCCCTCCACTTT. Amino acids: CASSPDGNLNSPLHF. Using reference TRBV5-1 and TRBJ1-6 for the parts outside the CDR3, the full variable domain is KAGVTQTPRYLIKTRGQQVTLSCSPISGHRSVSWYQQTPGQGLQFLFEYFSETQRNKGNFPGRFSGRQFSNSRSEMNVSTLELGDSALYLCASSPDGNLNSPLHFGNGTRLTVT.

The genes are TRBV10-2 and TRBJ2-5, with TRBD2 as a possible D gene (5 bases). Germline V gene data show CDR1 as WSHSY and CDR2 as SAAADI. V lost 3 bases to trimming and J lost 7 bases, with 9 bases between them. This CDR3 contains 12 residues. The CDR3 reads CASSESEGTQYF. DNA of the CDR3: TGCGCCAGCAGTGAAAGCGAGGGGACCCAGTACTTC.

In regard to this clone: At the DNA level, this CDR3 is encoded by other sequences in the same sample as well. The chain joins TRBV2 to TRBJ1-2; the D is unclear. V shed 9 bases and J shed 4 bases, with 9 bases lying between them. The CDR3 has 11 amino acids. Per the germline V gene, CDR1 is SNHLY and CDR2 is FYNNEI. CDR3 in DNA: TGTGCCAGTAGACGGATCTATGGCTACACCTTC. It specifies CASRRIYGYTF.

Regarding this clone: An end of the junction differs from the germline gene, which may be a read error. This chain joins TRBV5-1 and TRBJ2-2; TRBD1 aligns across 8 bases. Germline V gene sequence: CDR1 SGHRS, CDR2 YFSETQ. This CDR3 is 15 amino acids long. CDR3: CASSLGQGNAGELFF. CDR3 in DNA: TGCGCCAGCAGCTTGGGACAGGGGAACGCCGGGGAGCTGTTTTTT.